This T cell receptor (beta chain) was sequenced during a study of shared clonotypes between healthy human individuals. TCRdb keeps only in-frame clones here, not all; method: immunoSEQ multiplex PCR. The data hold approximately 2.3 million clones, with 90% to 95% observed a single time. CDR1 SGHDN and CDR2 FVKESK come from the germline V gene. V was pared by 0 bases and J by 1 base, with 9 bases between. CDR3 length equals 15 residues. The TCR sequence derives from a man between 18 and 29 years old in good health. Some clones in this sample may be carry-over from other donors' samples. Sequencing used naive CD4+ T cells from PBMCs. Stated subset: CD45RA+ positively selected. This sequence joins TRBV14 and TRBJ1-1, with D possibly TRBD1 on 5 matching bases. CDR3: CASSQDGTPNTEAFF. The DNA of the CDR3 is TGTGCCAGCAGCCAAGATGGGACGCCGAACACTGAAGCTTTCTTT.